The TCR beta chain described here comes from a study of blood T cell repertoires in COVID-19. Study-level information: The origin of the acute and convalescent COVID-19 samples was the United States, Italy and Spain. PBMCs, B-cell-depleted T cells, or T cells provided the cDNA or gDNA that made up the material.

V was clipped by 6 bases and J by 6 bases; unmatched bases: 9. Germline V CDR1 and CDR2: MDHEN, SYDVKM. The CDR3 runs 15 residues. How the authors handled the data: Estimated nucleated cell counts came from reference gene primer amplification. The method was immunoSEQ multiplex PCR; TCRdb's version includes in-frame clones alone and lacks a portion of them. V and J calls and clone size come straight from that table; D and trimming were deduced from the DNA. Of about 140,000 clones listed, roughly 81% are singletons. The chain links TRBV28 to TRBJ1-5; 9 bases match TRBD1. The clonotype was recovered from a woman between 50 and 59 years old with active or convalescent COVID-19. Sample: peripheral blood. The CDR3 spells CASRSISTGGQPQHF. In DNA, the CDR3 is TGTGCCAGCAGATCCATTTCGACAGGGGGTCAGCCCCAGCATTTT.